These T cell receptor beta chains were read from a single sample in a study of T cell responses to AZD1222 COVID-19 vaccine. TCRdb keeps only in-frame clones here, not all; method: immunoSEQ multiplex PCR. The sample yields 80,000 to 90,000 clones, 75% to 95% seen once. The source was peripheral blood, collected 28 days after the second AZD1222 dose. All receptors derive from an adult who received the AZD1222 COVID-19 vaccine. The CDR3 runs from the conserved cysteine through the conserved F or W. The order of the fields is CDR3 length, clone size, J gene, D gene, V gene, CDR3 protein, CDR3 DNA. D genes are given only for firm matches. Clone sizes are given selectively: once, few, many, or a class where the clone is expanded.

16 | NA | TRBJ1-3 | TRBD1 | TRBV10-3 | CAISSGTGGRGNTIYF | TGTGCCATCAGTTCCGGGACAGGGGGACGCGGAAACACCATATATTTT
13 | NA | TRBJ1-2 | NA | TRBV5-1 | CASSLAGSWGYTF | TGCGCCAGCAGCTTGGCGGGCTCCTGGGGCTACACCTTC
12 | NA | TRBJ1-2 | NA | TRBV25-1 | CASSAGPHGYTF | TGTGCCAGCAGTGCGGGGCCGCATGGCTACACCTTC
13 | NA | TRBJ2-3 | NA | TRBV19 | CASRKRTVDTQYF | TGTGCCAGTAGAAAAAGGACCGTCGATACGCAGTATTTT
14 | NA | TRBJ2-7 | NA | TRBV7-2 | CASSVQFSSYEQYF | TGTGCCAGCAGCGTCCAGTTTAGCTCCTACGAGCAGTACTTC
14 | NA | TRBJ1-3 | TRBD1 | TRBV9 | CASSLGTVGNTIYF | TGTGCCAGCAGCCTCGGGACAGTTGGAAACACCATATATTTT
16 | NA | TRBJ1-2 | TRBD1 | TRBV28 | CASSLRTGGRLYGYTF | TGTGCCAGCAGTTTGAGGACAGGGGGCCGCCTCTATGGCTACACCTTC
13 | NA | TRBJ2-6 | NA | TRBV10-3 | CAISEPGSNVLTF | TGTGCCATCAGTGAGCCCGGGTCCAACGTCCTGACTTTC
18 | NA | TRBJ1-6 | TRBD1 | TRBV27 | CASCSTGQGLSPGSPLHF | TGTGCCAGCTGCAGTACGGGACAGGGGCTTTCCCCCGGTTCACCCCTCCACTTT
13 | NA | TRBJ1-2 | NA | TRBV6-5 | CASSRRGSGSYTF | TGTGCCAGCAGCCGCAGGGGAAGCGGTAGCTACACCTTC
14 | NA | TRBJ1-1 | TRBD1 | TRBV5-1 | CASSYGQGVTEAFF | TGCGCCAGCAGCTACGGACAGGGTGTGACTGAAGCTTTCTTT
15 | once | TRBJ2-2 | NA | TRBV5-6 | CASSFGTLNTGELFF | TGTGCCAGCAGCTTCGGGACACTTAACACCGGGGAGCTGTTTTTT
16 | NA | TRBJ1-2 | TRBD1 | TRBV10-3 | CASTLTGTAAGRGYTF | TGTGCCAGTACGTTGACAGGGACTGCTGCCGGCCGTGGCTACACCTTC
17 | few | TRBJ2-3 | NA | TRBV23-1 | CASSQSKQGPSTDTQYF | TGCGCCAGCAGTCAATCGAAGCAGGGACCTAGCACAGATACGCAGTATTTT
13 | once | TRBJ1-5 | TRBD1 | TRBV18 | CASSPTGDQPQHF | TGTGCCAGCTCACCGACAGGGGATCAGCCCCAGCATTTT
12 | NA | TRBJ1-1 | NA | TRBV6-5 | CASSTGYTEAFF | TGTGCCAGCAGTACAGGGTACACTGAAGCTTTCTTT
15 | NA | TRBJ1-6 | NA | TRBV6-5 | CASRDLGQYNSPLHF | TGTGCCAGCAGAGACCTTGGGCAGTATAATTCACCCCTCCACTTT
15 | NA | TRBJ1-4 | NA | TRBV5-1 | CASSPQGGAYEKLFF | TGCGCCAGCAGCCCCCAAGGGGGGGCTTATGAAAAACTGTTTTTT
12 | NA | TRBJ1-1 | NA | TRBV5-4 | CASSLQNTEAFF | TGTGCCAGCAGCTTGCAAAACACTGAAGCTTTCTTT
16 | NA | TRBJ2-3 | TRBD2 | TRBV5-4 | CASSLLAGGQTDTQYF | TGTGCCAGCAGCCTTCTAGCGGGGGGGCAGACAGATACGCAGTATTTT
13 | NA | TRBJ1-1 | NA | TRBV4-3 | CASSAYPGTEAFF | TGCGCCAGCAGCGCGTACCCGGGAACTGAAGCTTTCTTT
12 | NA | TRBJ2-7 | NA | TRBV6-2/TRBV6-3 | CASSRDLREQYF | TGTGCCAGCAGTAGGGACCTACGTGAGCAGTACTTC
12 | NA | TRBJ2-1 | NA | TRBV30 | CAWSKGLNEQFF | TGTGCCTGGAGTAAGGGGTTGAATGAGCAGTTCTTC
16 | NA | TRBJ2-6 | NA | TRBV5-4 | CASSLAGSSGANVLTF | TGTGCCAGCAGCTTGGCCGGCAGCTCTGGGGCCAACGTCCTGACTTTC
14 | NA | TRBJ1-2 | NA | TRBV27 | CASSPPGAFRGYTF | TGTGCCAGCAGCCCCCCGGGGGCGTTTCGTGGCTACACCTTC
16 | NA | TRBJ1-1 | NA | TRBV9 | CASSVAAISGNTEAFF | TGTGCCAGCAGCGTAGCAGCCATCTCCGGAAACACTGAAGCTTTCTTT
15 | NA | TRBJ2-1 | TRBD1 | TRBV6-5 | CASSPSPTGYDEQFF | TGTGCCAGCAGTCCGTCCCCGACAGGGTACGATGAGCAGTTCTTC
16 | NA | TRBJ2-7 | TRBD1 | TRBV6-2/TRBV6-3 | CASSLPLARGLYEQYF | TGTGCCAGCAGCCTACCCCTAGCCAGGGGGCTCTACGAGCAGTACTTC
18 | NA | TRBJ2-3 | TRBD1 | TRBV7-6 | CASSTGTGLLGSTDTQYF | TGTGCCAGCAGCACCGGGACAGGGCTCCTTGGTAGCACAGATACGCAGTATTTT